This TCR beta chain was found in a study of blood T cell repertoires in COVID-19 (dated by TCRdb to about 2020). General notes on the study: Collaborator samples came from the United States, Italy and Spain and covered acute and convalescent phases of COVID-19. The material from the prospective study consisted of cDNA or gDNA derived from T cells, B-cell-depleted T cells, or PBMCs. Sample metadata almost always included a de-identified subject ID, COVID-19 status, age in years and sex. Where available, HLA class I and class II types were taken from metadata supplied by the sample provider and were not determined by assay-based typing. The samples were drawn from the first 160 participants of the ongoing ImmuneRACE study and from over a thousand subjects provided by 6 global collaborators. Subjects who had been exposed to COVID-19, were actively infected with it, or had recovered from it provided the deeply sampled blood TCRbeta repertoires that made up the dataset. The repertoires were made available in a free public database intended to serve as a resource for research on the immune response to SARS-CoV-2.

Paper-wide results and their limitations: How much clinical and demographic metadata was included differed by source and by participant, and the metadata was provided uncurated.

Participants in the prospective study were aged about 18 to 89 years, lived in 20 to 25 United States geographic areas, and enrolled through a virtual design. Cohort assignment in the prospective study relied on participant-reported clinical history from a screening survey and a study questionnaire. ImmuneRACE Cohort 3 recovered participants were defined by two consecutive negative NP/OP PCR tests, healthcare professional clearance, or symptom resolution. In the prospective study, mobile phlebotomists collected whole blood, serum and a nasopharyngeal or oropharyngeal swab from each participant. Prospective study participants could optionally give additional blood draws and questionnaires over an approximately two-month period. Before DNA extraction, blood samples from the prospective study were shipped at room temperature or frozen. Concerning this clone: Its specific antigen is unknown. Base quality data are lacking; no much larger clone is found one base away.

The immunoSEQ Assay, a bias-controlled multiplex PCR, was used to amplify TCRbeta CDR3 regions from genomic DNA. Turning to the authors' computational methods: The number of nucleated cells in each sample was estimated by amplification of reference gene primers within the assay. Sequence reads were collapsed and filtered to measure the absolute abundance of every unique TCRbeta CDR3 rearrangement. Productive Simpson clonality was computed per sample as the square root of Simpson's diversity index over productive rearrangements. The table was pulled from immuneACCESS by TCRdb, which kept in-frame rearrangements only. Such tables lose some clones; where checked, under half of the loss comes from unresolved V genes, and the rest has no known cause. V, J and clone size are those of that table, while D and trimming were read from the DNA. The table for this sample lists some 400,000 clones; around 87% of them were counted only once. The leading ten clones occupy approximately 1.2% of the sample.

This receptor was identified in a man younger than 40 who had recovered from COVID-19. The sequencing input was PBMCs or T cells enriched from blood (not recorded which).

The CDR3 is CASAQGGYYEQYF. The sequence in DNA is TGTGCTAGTGCCCAAGGGGGATACTACGAGCAGTACTTC. Recombination joined TRBV12-5 with TRBJ2-7, with TRBD1 as a weak D call on 6 bases. The CDR3 covers 13 residues, taking in both the cysteine and the phenylalanine. Only the CDR3 DNA stays, 39 bases, in frame from base 1. Based on the germline V gene, the CDR1 and CDR2 sequences are LGHNT and FRNRAP. The V and J ends are trimmed by 7 bases and 3 bases, leaving 13 bases between them. The full variable domain, with segments outside the CDR3 supplied by the reference TRBV12-5 and TRBJ2-7 proteins, appears as DARVTQTPRHKVTEMGQEVTMRCQPILGHNTVFWYRQTMMQGLELLAYFRNRAPLDDSGMPKDRFSAEMPDATLATLKIQPSEPRDSAVYFCASAQGGYYEQYFGPGTRLTVT.